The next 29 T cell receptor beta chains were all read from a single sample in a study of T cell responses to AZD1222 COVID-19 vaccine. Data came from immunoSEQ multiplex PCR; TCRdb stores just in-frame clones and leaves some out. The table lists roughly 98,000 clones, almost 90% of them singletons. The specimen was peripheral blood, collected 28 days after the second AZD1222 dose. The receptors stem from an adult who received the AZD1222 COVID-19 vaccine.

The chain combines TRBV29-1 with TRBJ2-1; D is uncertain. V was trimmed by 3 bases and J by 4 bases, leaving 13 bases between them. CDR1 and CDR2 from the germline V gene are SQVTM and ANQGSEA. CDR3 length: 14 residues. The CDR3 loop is CSVDVAVLYNEQFF. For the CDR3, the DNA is TGCAGCGTTGATGTGGCGGTCCTTTACAATGAGCAGTTCTTC.

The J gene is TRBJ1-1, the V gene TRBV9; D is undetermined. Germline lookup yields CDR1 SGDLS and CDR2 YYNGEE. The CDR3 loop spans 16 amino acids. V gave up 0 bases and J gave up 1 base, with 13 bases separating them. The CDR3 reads CASSVEAQRRNTEAFF. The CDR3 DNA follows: TGTGCCAGCAGCGTAGAGGCACAGCGGCGGAACACTGAAGCTTTCTTT.

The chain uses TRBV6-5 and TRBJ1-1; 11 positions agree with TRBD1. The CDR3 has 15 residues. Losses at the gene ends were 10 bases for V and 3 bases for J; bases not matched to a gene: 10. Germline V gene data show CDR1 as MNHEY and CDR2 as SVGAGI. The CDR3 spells CAIRDRGSLDTEAFF. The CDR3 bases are TGTGCCATCCGGGACAGGGGGTCTCTGGACACTGAAGCTTTCTTT.

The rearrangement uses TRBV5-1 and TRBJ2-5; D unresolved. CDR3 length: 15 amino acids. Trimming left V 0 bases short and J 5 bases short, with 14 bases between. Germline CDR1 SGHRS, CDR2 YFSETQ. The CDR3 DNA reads TGCGCCAGCAGCTTGGAATCTCCTACAATGGAGACCCAGTACTTC. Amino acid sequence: CASSLESPTMETQYF.

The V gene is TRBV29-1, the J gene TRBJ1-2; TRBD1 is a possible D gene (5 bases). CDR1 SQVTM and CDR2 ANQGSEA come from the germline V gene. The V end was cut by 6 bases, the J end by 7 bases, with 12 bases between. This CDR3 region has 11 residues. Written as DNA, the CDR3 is TGCAGCGTAGGTGGGGCCGGTGGCTACACCTTC. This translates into CSVGGAGGYTF. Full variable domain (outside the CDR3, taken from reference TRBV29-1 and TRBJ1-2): SAVISQKPSRDICQRGTSLTIQCQVDSQVTMMFWYRQQPGQSLTLIATANQGSEATYESGFVIDKFPISRPNLTFSTLTVSNMSPEDSSIYLCSVGGAGGYTFGSGTRLTVV.

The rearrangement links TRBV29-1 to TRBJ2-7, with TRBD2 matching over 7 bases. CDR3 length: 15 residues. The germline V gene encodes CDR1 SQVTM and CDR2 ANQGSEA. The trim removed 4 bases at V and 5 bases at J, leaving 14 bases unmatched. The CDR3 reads CSVARLAPLGNEQYF. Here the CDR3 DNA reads TGCAGCGTTGCCCGACTAGCTCCTTTGGGGAACGAGCAGTACTTC.

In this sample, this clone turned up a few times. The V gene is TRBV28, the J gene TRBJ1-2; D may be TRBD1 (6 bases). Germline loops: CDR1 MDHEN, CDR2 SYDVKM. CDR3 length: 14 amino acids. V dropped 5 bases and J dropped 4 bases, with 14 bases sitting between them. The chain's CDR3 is CASSPPGHVYGYTF. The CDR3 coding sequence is TGTGCCAGCAGTCCCCCGGGACACGTCTATGGCTACACCTTC.

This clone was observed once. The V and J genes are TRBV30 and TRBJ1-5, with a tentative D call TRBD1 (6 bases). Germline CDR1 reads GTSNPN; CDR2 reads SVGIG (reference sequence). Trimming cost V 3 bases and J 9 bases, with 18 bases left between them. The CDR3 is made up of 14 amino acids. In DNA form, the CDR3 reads TGTGCCTGGAGCTTGGGGGGCGTGGGTCGGCCCCAGCATTTT. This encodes CAWSLGGVGRPQHF. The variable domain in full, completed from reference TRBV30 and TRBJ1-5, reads SQTIHQWPATLVQPVGSPLSLECTVEGTSNPNLYWYRQAAGRGLQLLFYSVGIGQISSEVPQNLSASRPQDRQFILSSKKLLLSDSGFYLCAWSLGGVGRPQHFGDGTRLSIL.

Here the CDR3 DNA reads TGTGCCAGCAGTGAGGCCGTCGCCGATCAGCCCCAGCATTTT. Translated, it gives CASSEAVADQPQHF. This chain connects TRBV2 to TRBJ1-5; D ambiguous. The CDR3 spans 14 residues. Deletions cut 3 bases from V and 5 bases from J, with 11 bases between. Germline V gene sequence: CDR1 SNHLY, CDR2 FYNNEI.

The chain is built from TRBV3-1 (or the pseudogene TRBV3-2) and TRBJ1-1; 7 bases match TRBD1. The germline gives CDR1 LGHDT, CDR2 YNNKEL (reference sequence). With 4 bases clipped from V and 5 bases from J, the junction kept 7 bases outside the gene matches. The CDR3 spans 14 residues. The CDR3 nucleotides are TGTGCCAGCAGCCGAGACAGGGTGCGGACTGAAGCTTTCTTT. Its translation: CASSRDRVRTEAFF.

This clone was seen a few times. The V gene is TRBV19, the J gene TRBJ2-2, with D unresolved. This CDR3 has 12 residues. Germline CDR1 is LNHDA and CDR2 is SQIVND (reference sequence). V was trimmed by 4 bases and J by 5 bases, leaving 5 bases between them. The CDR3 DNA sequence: TGTGCCAGTAGTACAGGAACCGGGGAGCTGTTTTTT. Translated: CASSTGTGELFF. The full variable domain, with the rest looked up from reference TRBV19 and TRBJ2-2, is DGGITQSPKYLFRKEGQNVTLSCEQNLNHDAMYWYRQDPGQGLRLIYYSQIVNDFQKGDIAEGYSVSREKKESFPLTVTSAQKNPTAFYLCASSTGTGELFFGEGSRLTVL.

This CDR3 reads CASSFRDGNYGYTF. The CDR3 coding sequence is TGTGCCAGTAGTTTCCGGGACGGGAACTATGGCTACACCTTC. This chain uses TRBV19 with TRBJ1-2; D may be TRBD1 (5 bases). Trimming took 5 bases from V and 2 from J, leaving 12 bases between them. The CDR3 consists of 14 residues. The germline V gene has CDR1 LNHDA and CDR2 SQIVND (reference sequence).

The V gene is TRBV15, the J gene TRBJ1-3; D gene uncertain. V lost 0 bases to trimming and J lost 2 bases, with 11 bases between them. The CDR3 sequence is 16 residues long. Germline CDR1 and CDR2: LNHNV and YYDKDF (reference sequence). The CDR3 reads CATSRDLVGAGNTIYF. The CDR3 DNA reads TGTGCCACCAGCAGAGATCTCGTCGGGGCTGGAAACACCATATATTTT.

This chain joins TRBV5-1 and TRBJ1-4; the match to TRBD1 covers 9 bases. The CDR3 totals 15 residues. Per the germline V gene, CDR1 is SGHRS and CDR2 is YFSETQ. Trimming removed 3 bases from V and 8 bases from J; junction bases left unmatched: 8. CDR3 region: CASSSETGGSEKLFF. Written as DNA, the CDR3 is TGCGCCAGCAGCTCAGAGACAGGGGGATCGGAAAAACTGTTTTTT. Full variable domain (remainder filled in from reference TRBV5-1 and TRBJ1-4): KAGVTQTPRYLIKTRGQQVTLSCSPISGHRSVSWYQQTPGQGLQFLFEYFSETQRNKGNFPGRFSGRQFSNSRSEMNVSTLELGDSALYLCASSSETGGSEKLFFGSGTQLSVL.

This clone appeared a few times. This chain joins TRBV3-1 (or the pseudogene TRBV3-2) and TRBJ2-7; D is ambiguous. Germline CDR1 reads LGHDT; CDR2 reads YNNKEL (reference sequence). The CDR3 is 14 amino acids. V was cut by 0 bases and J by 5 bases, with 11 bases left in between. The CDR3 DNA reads TGTGCCAGCAGCCAAGAGTCACTTCCCAACGAGCAGTACTTC. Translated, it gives CASSQESLPNEQYF.

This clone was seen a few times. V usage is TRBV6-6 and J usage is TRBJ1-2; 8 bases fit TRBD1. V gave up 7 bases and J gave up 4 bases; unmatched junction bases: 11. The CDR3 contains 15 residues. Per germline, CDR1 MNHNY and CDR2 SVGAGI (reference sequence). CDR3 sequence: CASTSLGQGGYGYTF. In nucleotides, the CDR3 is TGTGCCAGCACCTCTTTAGGACAGGGAGGCTATGGCTACACCTTC.

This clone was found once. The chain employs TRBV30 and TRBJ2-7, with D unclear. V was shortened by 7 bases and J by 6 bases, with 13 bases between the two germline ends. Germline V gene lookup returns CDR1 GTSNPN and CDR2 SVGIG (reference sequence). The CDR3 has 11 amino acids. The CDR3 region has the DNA TGTGCCTCTGGAGTGGCGACCGAGCAGTACTTC. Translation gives CASGVATEQYF.

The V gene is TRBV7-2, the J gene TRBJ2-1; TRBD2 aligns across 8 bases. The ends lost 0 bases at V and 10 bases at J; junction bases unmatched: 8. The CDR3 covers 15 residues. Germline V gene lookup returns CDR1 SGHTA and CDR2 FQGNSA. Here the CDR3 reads CASSLASSGTKEQFF. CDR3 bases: TGTGCCAGCAGCTTAGCGAGTAGCGGGACCAAAGAGCAGTTCTTC.

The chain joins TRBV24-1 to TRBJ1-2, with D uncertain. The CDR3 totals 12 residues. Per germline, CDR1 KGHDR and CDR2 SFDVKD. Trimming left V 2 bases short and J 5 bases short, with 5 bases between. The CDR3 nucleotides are TGTGCCACCAGTGATTACCGTTATGGCTACACCTTC. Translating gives CATSDYRYGYTF.

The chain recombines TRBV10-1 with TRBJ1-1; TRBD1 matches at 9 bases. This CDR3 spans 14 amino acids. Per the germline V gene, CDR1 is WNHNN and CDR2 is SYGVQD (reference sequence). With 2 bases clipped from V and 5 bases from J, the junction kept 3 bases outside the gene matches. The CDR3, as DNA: TGCGCCAGCAGTGAGGGACAGGGGTATACTGAAGCTTTCTTT. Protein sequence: CASSEGQGYTEAFF.

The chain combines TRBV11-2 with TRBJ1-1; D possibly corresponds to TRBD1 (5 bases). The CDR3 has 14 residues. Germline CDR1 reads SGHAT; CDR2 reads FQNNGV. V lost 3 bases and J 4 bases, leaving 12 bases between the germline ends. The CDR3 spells CASSLQGWSTEAFF. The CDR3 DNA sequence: TGTGCCAGCAGCTTGCAGGGATGGAGCACTGAAGCTTTCTTT.

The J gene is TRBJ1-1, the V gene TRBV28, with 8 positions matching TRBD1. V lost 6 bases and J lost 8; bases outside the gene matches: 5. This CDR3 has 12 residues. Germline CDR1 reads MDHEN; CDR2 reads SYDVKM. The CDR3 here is CASRYRQGEAFF. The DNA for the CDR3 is TGTGCCAGCAGGTACCGACAGGGGGAAGCTTTCTTT.

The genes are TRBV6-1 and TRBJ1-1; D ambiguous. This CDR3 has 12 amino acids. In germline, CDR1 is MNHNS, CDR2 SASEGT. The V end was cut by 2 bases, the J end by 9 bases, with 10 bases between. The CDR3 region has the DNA TGTGCCAGCAGTGAATTAAGCAACAAAGCTTTCTTT. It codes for CASSELSNKAFF.

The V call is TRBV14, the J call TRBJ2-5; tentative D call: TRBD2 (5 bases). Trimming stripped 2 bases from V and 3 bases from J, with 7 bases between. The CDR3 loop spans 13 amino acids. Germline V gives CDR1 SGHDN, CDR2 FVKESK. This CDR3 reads CASSQTRKETQYF. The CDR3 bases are TGTGCCAGCAGCCAAACTAGAAAAGAGACCCAGTACTTC.

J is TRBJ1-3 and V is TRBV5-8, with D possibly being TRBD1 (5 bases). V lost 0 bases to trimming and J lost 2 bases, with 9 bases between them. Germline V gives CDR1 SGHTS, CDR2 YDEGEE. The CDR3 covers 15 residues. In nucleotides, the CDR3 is TGTGCCAGCAGCTTGGATTCGGGGGCTGGAAACACCATATATTTT. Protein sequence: CASSLDSGAGNTIYF.

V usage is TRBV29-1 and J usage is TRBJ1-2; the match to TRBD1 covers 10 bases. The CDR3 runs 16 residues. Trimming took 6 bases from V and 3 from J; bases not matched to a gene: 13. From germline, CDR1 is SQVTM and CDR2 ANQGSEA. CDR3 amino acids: CSVEHQRTGGHYGYTF. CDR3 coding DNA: TGCAGCGTCGAACACCAACGGACAGGGGGGCACTATGGCTACACCTTC. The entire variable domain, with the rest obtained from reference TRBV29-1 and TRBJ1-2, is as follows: SAVISQKPSRDICQRGTSLTIQCQVDSQVTMMFWYRQQPGQSLTLIATANQGSEATYESGFVIDKFPISRPNLTFSTLTVSNMSPEDSSIYLCSVEHQRTGGHYGYTFGSGTRLTVV.

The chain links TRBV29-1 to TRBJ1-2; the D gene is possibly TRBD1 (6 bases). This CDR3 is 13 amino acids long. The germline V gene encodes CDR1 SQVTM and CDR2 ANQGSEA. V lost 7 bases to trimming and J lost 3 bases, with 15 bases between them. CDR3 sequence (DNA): TGCAGCGCCGGACAGAGAACAGACTATGGCTACACCTTC. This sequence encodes CSAGQRTDYGYTF.

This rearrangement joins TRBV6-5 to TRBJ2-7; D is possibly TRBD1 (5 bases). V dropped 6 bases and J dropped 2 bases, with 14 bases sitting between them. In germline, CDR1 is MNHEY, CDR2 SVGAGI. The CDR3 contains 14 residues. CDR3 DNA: TGTGCCAGCAGAGTGACGGACAAGCCCTACGAGCAGTACTTC. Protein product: CASRVTDKPYEQYF.

CDR3 sequence reads: CASTTGLNTGELFF. In DNA form, the CDR3 reads TGCGCCAGCACCACGGGACTCAACACCGGGGAGCTGTTTTTT. The chain combines TRBV5-1 with TRBJ2-2; a weak D match, TRBD2 (6 bases). There are 14 residues in the CDR3. Germline values: CDR1 SGHRS, CDR2 YFSETQ. Trimming removed 6 bases at V and 2 bases at J, with 11 bases between.